Listed below are T cell receptor beta chains from one sample, sequenced in a study of T cells in Graves' hyperthyroidism and ophthalmopathy. TCRdb passed the multiplex PCR reads through MiXCR, listing each CDR3 protein once. The data show roughly 500,000 distinct CDR3 sequences, 11% to 15% seen once. Sequencing was performed on blood. The receptors were gathered from a woman in her 30s with Graves' hyperthyroidism that later progressed to Graves' ophthalmopathy. CDR3s include the opening cysteine and the closing phenylalanine or tryptophan. D genes are given only for firm matches. For some rows the clone size is stated as once, few or many, or as a class when expanded; others skip it.

v_call: TRBV30; j_call: TRBJ1-2; d_call: .; clone_size: .; cdr3_nt: TGTGCCTGGAGTGTCTCAACGAGGGGCTACACCTTC; cdr3_aa: CAWSVSTRGYTF
v_call: TRBV28; j_call: TRBJ1-1; d_call: TRBD1; clone_size: many; cdr3_nt: TGTGCCAGCAGGGGAACCGGGACAGGGAACACTGAAGCTTTCTTT; cdr3_aa: CASRGTGTGNTEAFF
v_call: TRBV19; j_call: TRBJ1-3; d_call: .; clone_size: .; cdr3_nt: TGTGCCAGTAGGAGGGATATTCACGGAAACACCATATATTTT; cdr3_aa: CASRRDIHGNTIYF
v_call: TRBV6-1; j_call: TRBJ2-1; d_call: .; clone_size: many; cdr3_nt: TGTGCCAGCAGTAGGGACCCGAGCTCCTACAATGAGCAGTTCTTC; cdr3_aa: CASSRDPSSYNEQFF
v_call: TRBV7-3; j_call: TRBJ2-1; d_call: TRBD2; clone_size: many; cdr3_nt: TGTGCCAGCAGTCATAAAGCGGGAGGGGAATCTAAGCAGTTCTTC; cdr3_aa: CASSHKAGGESKQFF
v_call: TRBV5-6; j_call: TRBJ2-5; d_call: TRBD2; clone_size: many; cdr3_nt: TGTGCCAGCAGCTTGGCCGGGGGAGGGCAAGAGACCCAGTACTTC; cdr3_aa: CASSLAGGGQETQYF
v_call: TRBV12-3/TRBV12-4; j_call: TRBJ1-2; d_call: .; clone_size: many; cdr3_nt: TGTGCCAGCAGTTTATTAGCAGGATCCTATGGCTACACCTTC; cdr3_aa: CASSLLAGSYGYTF
v_call: TRBV12-3/TRBV12-4; j_call: TRBJ1-5; d_call: .; clone_size: .; cdr3_nt: TGTGCCAGCAACACCTGGGGGCAGCCCCAGCATTTT; cdr3_aa: CASNTWGQPQHF
v_call: TRBV14; j_call: TRBJ2-4; d_call: .; clone_size: .; cdr3_nt: TGTGCCAGCAGCCAAGTGGGGGCCGACAAAAACATTCAGTACTTC; cdr3_aa: CASSQVGADKNIQYF
v_call: TRBV12-3/TRBV12-4; j_call: TRBJ1-1; d_call: TRBD1; clone_size: .; cdr3_nt: TGTGCCAGCAGTTTGTATCAGGGGGCGTCTGAAGCTTTCTTT; cdr3_aa: CASSLYQGASEAFF
v_call: TRBV3-1; j_call: TRBJ1-2; d_call: .; clone_size: many; cdr3_nt: TGTGCCAGCAGCCAAACCGGGACCCATCGACCGGATGGCTACACCTTC; cdr3_aa: CASSQTGTHRPDGYTF
v_call: TRBV28; j_call: TRBJ2-2; d_call: .; clone_size: many; cdr3_nt: TGTGCCAGCAGTTTCTACGGAGGGGACTTCACCGGGGAGCTGTTTTTT; cdr3_aa: CASSFYGGDFTGELFF
v_call: TRBV30; j_call: TRBJ2-1; d_call: TRBD2; clone_size: .; cdr3_nt: TGTGCCGGGCGGGAGCGCGGCTACAATGAGCAGTTCTTC; cdr3_aa: CAGRERGYNEQFF
v_call: TRBV12-3/TRBV12-4; j_call: TRBJ2-5; d_call: .; clone_size: many; cdr3_nt: TGTGCCAGCAGTTCCCAGCCCCTCAACGAGGAGACCCAGTACTTC; cdr3_aa: CASSSQPLNEETQYF
v_call: TRBV20-1; j_call: TRBJ2-1; d_call: .; clone_size: many; cdr3_nt: TGCAGTGCGTTGACCCTCTCTCAGCAGTTCTTC; cdr3_aa: CSALTLSQQFF
v_call: TRBV5-1; j_call: TRBJ1-1; d_call: .; clone_size: .; cdr3_nt: TGCGCCAGCAGCTTGTCCAGGACACCAGGTGAAGCTTTCTTT; cdr3_aa: CASSLSRTPGEAFF
v_call: TRBV18; j_call: TRBJ1-1; d_call: .; clone_size: many; cdr3_nt: TGTGCCAGCTCATCGGAAGGTTCCGACACTGAAGCTTTCTTT; cdr3_aa: CASSSEGSDTEAFF
v_call: TRBV29-1; j_call: TRBJ1-5; d_call: .; clone_size: many; cdr3_nt: TGCAGCGTTGAAGGTCCGGATCAGCCCCAGCATTTT; cdr3_aa: CSVEGPDQPQHF
v_call: TRBV5-4; j_call: TRBJ1-1; d_call: .; clone_size: few; cdr3_nt: TGTGCCAGCAGCTTCACAGCACCACTTATGAACACTGAAGCTTTCTTT; cdr3_aa: CASSFTAPLMNTEAFF
v_call: TRBV19; j_call: TRBJ2-2; d_call: .; clone_size: few; cdr3_nt: TGTGCCAGTAGTATAGATTCGGGATATGCCGGGGAGCTGTTTTTT; cdr3_aa: CASSIDSGYAGELFF
v_call: TRBV7-9; j_call: TRBJ1-1; d_call: .; clone_size: .; cdr3_nt: TGTGCCAGCAGCCCTAGCGGGGGAAGTCTTGAAGCTTTCTTT; cdr3_aa: CASSPSGGSLEAFF
v_call: TRBV14; j_call: TRBJ2-7; d_call: TRBD1; clone_size: few; cdr3_nt: TGTGCCAGCAGCCAGTTAGGGACAGCGACTGCCTACGAGCAGTACTTC; cdr3_aa: CASSQLGTATAYEQYF
v_call: TRBV3-1; j_call: TRBJ1-1; d_call: .; clone_size: many; cdr3_nt: TGTGCCAGCAGCCAAGTACGGGCGAACACTGAAGCTTTCTTT; cdr3_aa: CASSQVRANTEAFF
v_call: TRBV29-1; j_call: TRBJ1-1; d_call: .; clone_size: many; cdr3_nt: TGCAGCGTGTCTGGCACTGAAGCTTTCTTT; cdr3_aa: CSVSGTEAFF
v_call: TRBV5-1; j_call: TRBJ2-2; d_call: .; clone_size: .; cdr3_nt: TGCGCCAGCAGCGCATCGGCAGGGACGGGCGACACCGGGGAGCTGTTTTTT; cdr3_aa: CASSASAGTGDTGELFF
v_call: TRBV7-9; j_call: TRBJ2-1; d_call: .; clone_size: many; cdr3_nt: TGTGCCAGCAGCCCCAGACTAGACTATGAGCAGTTCTTC; cdr3_aa: CASSPRLDYEQFF
v_call: TRBV9; j_call: TRBJ2-1; d_call: .; clone_size: .; cdr3_nt: TGTGCCAGCAGCTCCCCAGGGGCCTCCTACAATGAGCAGTTCTTC; cdr3_aa: CASSSPGASYNEQFF
v_call: TRBV6-1; j_call: TRBJ1-1; d_call: TRBD1; clone_size: many; cdr3_nt: TGTGCCAGCAGTTGGGAGGGGGCAAAGACTGAAGCTTTCTTT; cdr3_aa: CASSWEGAKTEAFF
v_call: TRBV11-2; j_call: TRBJ2-7; d_call: TRBD2; clone_size: .; cdr3_nt: TGTGCCAGCAGTGAGAGCCTAGCGGGGTACGAGCAGTACTTC; cdr3_aa: CASSESLAGYEQYF
v_call: TRBV6-5; j_call: TRBJ1-2; d_call: .; clone_size: .; cdr3_nt: TGTGCCAGCAGTTACTCGAGTTCCGGGGCGCCTGGCTATGGCTACACCTTC; cdr3_aa: CASSYSSSGAPGYGYTF
v_call: TRBV20-1; j_call: TRBJ2-3; d_call: TRBD2; clone_size: many; cdr3_nt: TGCAGTGCTAGTTGGCGGGAGGTCGTGACAGATACGCAGTATTTT; cdr3_aa: CSASWREVVTDTQYF
v_call: TRBV19; j_call: TRBJ2-7; d_call: TRBD1; clone_size: many; cdr3_nt: TGTGCCAGCAGCCCCGGGACAGGCACCTACGAGCAGTACTTC; cdr3_aa: CASSPGTGTYEQYF
v_call: TRBV28; j_call: TRBJ2-7; d_call: .; clone_size: many; cdr3_nt: TGTGCCAGCAGTGGGGTCGTGGCGGGAAGTTACGAGCAGTACTTC; cdr3_aa: CASSGVVAGSYEQYF
v_call: TRBV5-1; j_call: TRBJ2-7; d_call: TRBD2; clone_size: few; cdr3_nt: TGCGCCAGCAGCTCCAGGACTAGCGGGAGCGAGCAGTACTTC; cdr3_aa: CASSSRTSGSEQYF
v_call: TRBV20-1; j_call: TRBJ1-2; d_call: TRBD1; clone_size: .; cdr3_nt: TGCAGTGCTCCGGACAGGGCTGAGGGCTACACCTTC; cdr3_aa: CSAPDRAEGYTF
v_call: TRBV20-1; j_call: TRBJ1-1; d_call: .; clone_size: many; cdr3_nt: TGCAGTGCTAGTAAAGTAGCCTACATGAACACTGAAGCTTTCTTT; cdr3_aa: CSASKVAYMNTEAFF
v_call: TRBV11-3; j_call: TRBJ2-7; d_call: TRBD2; clone_size: few; cdr3_nt: TGTGCCAGCAGTCCCCGGGGAGGGGCAATTTCCTACGAGCAGTACTTC; cdr3_aa: CASSPRGGAISYEQYF
v_call: TRBV20-1; j_call: TRBJ2-5; d_call: TRBD2; clone_size: many; cdr3_nt: TGCAGTGCTAGCCACTCAGGTAGCGGGCCCTGGGAGACCCAGTACTTC; cdr3_aa: CSASHSGSGPWETQYF
v_call: TRBV11-3; j_call: TRBJ2-7; d_call: .; clone_size: few; cdr3_nt: TGTGCCAGCAGTGGACCCACAGGGCCCGAGCAGTACTTC; cdr3_aa: CASSGPTGPEQYF
v_call: TRBV19; j_call: TRBJ2-7; d_call: .; clone_size: many; cdr3_nt: TGTGCCAGTAGTATATCTGACAGACCCTACGAGCAGTACTTC; cdr3_aa: CASSISDRPYEQYF
v_call: TRBV4-2; j_call: TRBJ2-1; d_call: .; clone_size: few; cdr3_nt: TGTGCCAGCAGCCAAGACAGGGGACTCACCAATGAGCAGTTCTTC; cdr3_aa: CASSQDRGLTNEQFF
v_call: TRBV4-3; j_call: TRBJ1-4; d_call: TRBD1; clone_size: many; cdr3_nt: TGCGCCAGCAGCCATCCGGGACAGGCTAATGAAAAACTGTTTTTT; cdr3_aa: CASSHPGQANEKLFF
v_call: TRBV2; j_call: TRBJ1-2; d_call: .; clone_size: many; cdr3_nt: TGTGCCAGTCTTAACCCAATCTATGGCTACACCTTC; cdr3_aa: CASLNPIYGYTF
v_call: TRBV19; j_call: TRBJ1-2; d_call: .; clone_size: few; cdr3_nt: TGTGCCAGTGCTGATCAATTCAACAGGGACTGCACCTTC; cdr3_aa: CASADQFNRDCTF
v_call: TRBV19; j_call: TRBJ1-1; d_call: TRBD1; clone_size: .; cdr3_nt: TGTGCCAGTACGAACCGGCCTCAGGGGGCTGGGTCAGGCAGAGCTTTCTTT; cdr3_aa: CASTNRPQGAGSGRAFF
v_call: TRBV10-3; j_call: TRBJ2-7; d_call: TRBD2; clone_size: many; cdr3_nt: TGTGCCATCAGTGAAGCCGGGAGGGAAGACGAGCAGTACTTC; cdr3_aa: CAISEAGREDEQYF